This T cell receptor beta chain is from a study of blood T cell repertoires in COVID-19. The CDR3 consists of 14 residues. Between the trimmed V and J ends, which lost 5 bases and 2 bases, there was a span of 12 bases. The germline CDR1 and CDR2 sequences are MDHEN and SYDVKM. Authors' data handling: Nucleated cell number was recorded as an estimate derived from reference gene primer amplification. Repertoires were generated with immunoSEQ multiplex PCR, while TCRdb's copy carries only in-frame clones and drops some. The DNA was the basis for D and trimming; V, J and clone size are from that table. The sample contains approximately 290,000 clones, around 89% of which appear only once.

Sample: peripheral blood. This TCR came from a man aged 25-45 years with acute or convalescent COVID-19. This rearrangement joins TRBV28 to TRBJ1-2, with D tentatively TRBD1 (5 bases). The CDR3 DNA sequence: TGTGCCAGCAGTGGGGCAGCCCGCAACTATGGCTACACCTTC. Its translation: CASSGAARNYGYTF.